This TCR beta chain appears in the sequencing data of a study of vaccination and CD4 T cells after COVID-19. About this clonotype: Antigen specificity is unknown.

An Oncomine TCR Beta short-read assay was used to sequence the DNA from cultured CD4+ T cells. Using its own MiXCR run on the PCR reads, TCRdb lists one record per CDR3 protein. This repertoire shows 15,000 to 20,000 distinct CDR3 sequences, roughly 64% found once; its top ten account for roughly 7.4%. This CDR3 region has 14 residues. V was pared by 0 bases and J by 4 bases, with 7 bases between. The germline V gene encodes CDR1 MNHEY and CDR2 SVGEGT. This sample's treatment: approximately nine-day PBMC culture with coronavirus spike peptide pools or control peptides (ViraFEST assay). The sample comprised CD4+ T cells from blood, cultured in vitro. The receptor's source is a human donor who had recovered from COVID-19. The chain uses TRBV6-2 or TRBV6-3 and TRBJ2-1; D gene ambiguous. The CDR3 DNA is TGTGCCAGCAGTTACTCGTTCAAGTACAATGAGCAGTTCTTC. Translating it yields CASSYSFKYNEQFF.